This is a list of T cell receptor beta chains from one sample in a study of identical twins. Each CDR3 protein is one row after TCRdb ran MiXCR on the 5' RACE reads. This repertoire shows 450,000 or so distinct CDR3 sequences, less than 25% found once; its top ten account for approximately 2.9%. These data were also filed under a second study, of T cells expressing NK-cell markers.

The sequenced sample consisted of CD4+ T cells sorted from blood. These receptors all stem from a woman under 30 in good health. Both conserved end residues are trimmed from each CDR3. A D gene is named only where the DNA matches it firmly. Clone sizes are given selectively: once, few, many, or a class where the clone is expanded.

v_call: TRBV6-1; clone_size: few; j_call: TRBJ2-1; d_call: TRBD2; cdr3_aa: ASNRLANNEQF
v_call: TRBV5-1; clone_size: few; j_call: TRBJ2-7; d_call: -; cdr3_aa: ASSFGQKPYEQY
v_call: TRBV5-4; clone_size: -; j_call: TRBJ2-7; d_call: -; cdr3_aa: ASSVYGGYEQY
v_call: TRBV7-2; clone_size: -; j_call: TRBJ2-7; d_call: TRBD1; cdr3_aa: ASSRTGGGEQY
v_call: TRBV12-3/TRBV12-4; clone_size: many; j_call: TRBJ1-5; d_call: -; cdr3_aa: ASSLASYSNQPQH
v_call: TRBV19; clone_size: once; j_call: TRBJ2-2; d_call: TRBD1; cdr3_aa: ASTRTGGGTGELF
v_call: TRBV4-3; clone_size: -; j_call: TRBJ2-7; d_call: -; cdr3_aa: ASSQDIVGREQY
v_call: TRBV20-1; clone_size: few; j_call: TRBJ1-1; d_call: -; cdr3_aa: SAGGGHGVNTEAF
v_call: TRBV6-1; clone_size: few; j_call: TRBJ2-3; d_call: -; cdr3_aa: ASSRAISTDTQY
v_call: TRBV3-1; clone_size: few; j_call: TRBJ2-5; d_call: -; cdr3_aa: ASSQGPQGY
v_call: TRBV6-5; clone_size: -; j_call: TRBJ2-5; d_call: TRBD1; cdr3_aa: ASSSPTRTGQETQY
v_call: TRBV12-3/TRBV12-4; clone_size: few; j_call: TRBJ1-1; d_call: -; cdr3_aa: ASIPGTFLNTEAF
v_call: TRBV24-1; clone_size: -; j_call: TRBJ2-2; d_call: -; cdr3_aa: ATSDSLGPQNTGELF
v_call: TRBV10-3; clone_size: -; j_call: TRBJ1-2; d_call: -; cdr3_aa: AIGDGLGYT
v_call: TRBV12-3/TRBV12-4; clone_size: -; j_call: TRBJ2-1; d_call: -; cdr3_aa: ASSFGLANYNEQF
v_call: TRBV5-1; clone_size: few; j_call: TRBJ1-1; d_call: -; cdr3_aa: ASSLRRRQRSTEAF
v_call: TRBV11-2; clone_size: -; j_call: TRBJ2-2; d_call: TRBD1; cdr3_aa: ASSLGLTGGENTGELF
v_call: TRBV2; clone_size: -; j_call: TRBJ2-2; d_call: -; cdr3_aa: ASSVAGDTGELF
v_call: TRBV12-3/TRBV12-4; clone_size: -; j_call: TRBJ2-4; d_call: -; cdr3_aa: ASSVRETNIAKNIQY
v_call: TRBV6-5; clone_size: many; j_call: TRBJ2-1; d_call: TRBD2; cdr3_aa: ASSYWGSGSMNEQF
v_call: TRBV3-1; clone_size: -; j_call: TRBJ2-4; d_call: TRBD1; cdr3_aa: ASSHRQGDAKNIQY
v_call: TRBV3-1; clone_size: -; j_call: TRBJ2-3; d_call: -; cdr3_aa: ASSQDTSTDTQY
v_call: TRBV5-1; clone_size: few; j_call: TRBJ2-1; d_call: -; cdr3_aa: ASSSLTMGEYNEQF
v_call: TRBV5-1; clone_size: few; j_call: TRBJ1-1; d_call: -; cdr3_aa: ASSSRGGFENTEAF
v_call: TRBV20-1; clone_size: many; j_call: TRBJ2-1; d_call: -; cdr3_aa: SAKGRSSYNEQF
v_call: TRBV20-1; clone_size: -; j_call: TRBJ1-1; d_call: -; cdr3_aa: SAQDGTEAF
v_call: TRBV12-3/TRBV12-4; clone_size: -; j_call: TRBJ2-4; d_call: TRBD1; cdr3_aa: ASSSRLDRGTT
v_call: TRBV2; clone_size: -; j_call: TRBJ2-2; d_call: TRBD2; cdr3_aa: ASRGTSGTGELF
v_call: TRBV12-3/TRBV12-4; clone_size: -; j_call: TRBJ2-3; d_call: TRBD2; cdr3_aa: ASRRRRGEGDTQY
v_call: TRBV20-1; clone_size: -; j_call: TRBJ2-5; d_call: -; cdr3_aa: SALTSETQY
v_call: TRBV20-1; clone_size: -; j_call: TRBJ1-1; d_call: -; cdr3_aa: SAREARTNTEAF
v_call: TRBV29-1; clone_size: -; j_call: TRBJ2-7; d_call: -; cdr3_aa: SVTEGILTYEQY
v_call: TRBV20-1; clone_size: few; j_call: TRBJ2-1; d_call: TRBD2; cdr3_aa: SAPPQLAGGEDEQF
v_call: TRBV3-1; clone_size: once; j_call: TRBJ2-1; d_call: -; cdr3_aa: ASSQDGEKQF
v_call: TRBV9; clone_size: few; j_call: TRBJ2-1; d_call: -; cdr3_aa: ASSVTAGPYNEQF
v_call: TRBV20-1; clone_size: -; j_call: TRBJ2-4; d_call: TRBD1; cdr3_aa: SAPDRLIAKNIQY
v_call: TRBV7-9; clone_size: -; j_call: TRBJ1-2; d_call: TRBD1; cdr3_aa: ASSFSGTGSGYT